This paragraph covers one T cell receptor (beta chain) sequence. This record belongs to a study of T cells of healthy individuals. Germline V CDR1 and CDR2: MNHEY, SMNVEV (reference sequence). The CDR3 covers 15 residues. Trimming removed 0 bases at V and 2 bases at J, with 11 bases between. In TCRdb, the 5' RACE reads were re-called with MiXCR into one record per CDR3 protein. Of 45,000 to 60,000 distinct CDR3 sequences listed, roughly 14% are singletons. The rearrangement uses TRBV27 and TRBJ2-7; D is unclear. The receptor's source is a human donor in good health. In DNA, the CDR3 is TGTGCCAGCAGTTTATCGACCGCGTTGACCTACGAGCAGTACTTC. Protein: CASSLSTALTYEQYF.